Shown below are 28 T cell receptor beta chains from a single sample sequenced in a study of cytomegalovirus exposure and HLA in healthy donors. Method: immunoSEQ multiplex PCR; TCRdb's copy keeps in-frame clones and lacks some. The sample holds roughly 260,000 clones, just under 90% seen once. Sequencing input: PBMCs. The receptors here all came from a young man in good health and CMV-seronegative.

The chain joins TRBV7-8 to TRBJ1-1, with D unclear. Looked up from germline, CDR1 is SGHVS and CDR2 is FQNEAQ. The V end lost 1 base, the J end lost 4 bases, and 13 bases lay between the germline ends. The CDR3 runs to 15 residues. CDR3 amino acids: CASSLEWELSTEAFF. The CDR3 DNA follows: TGTGCCAGCAGCTTAGAATGGGAGTTGAGCACTGAAGCTTTCTTT. The full variable domain, rest sourced from reference TRBV7-8 and TRBJ1-1, is GAGVSQSPRYKVAKRGQDVALRCDPISGHVSLFWYQQALGQGPEFLTYFQNEAQLDKSGLPSDRFFAERPEGSVSTLKIQRTQQEDSAVYLCASSLEWELSTEAFFGQGTRLTVV.

The chain has TRBV4-3 and TRBJ2-1; perhaps TRBD2 as D (6 bases). This CDR3 spans 14 amino acids. CDR1 is LGHNA, CDR2 YSLEER, per germline. V was pared by 0 bases and J by 9 bases, with 12 bases between. Here the CDR3 DNA reads TGCGCCAGCAGCCAAGATACTAGCCGGGGTGAGCAGTTCTTC. Residues: CASSQDTSRGEQFF.

The rearrangement uses TRBV4-1 and TRBJ1-1, with D hard to call. V was cut by 1 base and J by 4 bases, with 10 bases left in between. The CDR3 runs to 14 residues. Germline CDR1 MGHRA, CDR2 YSYEKL. The CDR3: CASSQGWRSTEAFF. Here the CDR3 DNA reads TGCGCCAGCAGCCAAGGGTGGAGGAGCACTGAAGCTTTCTTT.

This clone has a handful of counts. This chain links TRBV14 with TRBJ2-3, with TRBD1 matching over 10 bases. Germline-derived CDR1 and CDR2 are SGHDN and FVKESK. V lost 4 bases, J lost 6 bases, and 7 bases stayed unmatched. CDR3 length equals 15 residues. CDR3 sequence reads: CASSRRGTGVDTQYF. As DNA, the CDR3 is TGTGCCAGCAGCCGCCGTGGGACAGGGGTTGATACGCAGTATTTT.

This clone was picked up one time. The rearrangement uses TRBV27 and TRBJ1-4; possibly TRBD1 for D (5 bases). This CDR3 has 14 amino acids. Trimming took off 8 bases at V and 5 bases at J, with 15 bases between the two ends. From germline, CDR1 is MNHEY and CDR2 SMNVEV (reference sequence). The CDR3 DNA is TGTGCCAGCTCGGCCCGGCGGGGGAATGAAAAACTGTTTTTT. This gives the protein CASSARRGNEKLFF.

The rearrangement links TRBV28 to TRBJ1-2; the D is unclear. Trimming left V 10 bases short and J 2 bases short, with 11 bases between. From germline, CDR1 is MDHEN and CDR2 SYDVKM. The CDR3 is 12 residues long. This chain's CDR3 is CANYGLNYGYTF. In nucleotides, the CDR3 is TGTGCCAACTACGGACTGAACTATGGCTACACCTTC.

A few counts support this clone. The chain links TRBV6-6 to TRBJ1-1, with TRBD1 as a possible D gene (5 bases). V was clipped by 6 bases and J by 4 bases, with 15 bases between them. Germline V gene lookup returns CDR1 MNHNY and CDR2 SVGAGI (reference sequence). The CDR3 extends over 14 amino acids. The chain's CDR3 is CASSRDFGGTEAFF. CDR3 bases: TGTGCCAGCAGCCGGGACTTTGGGGGCACTGAAGCTTTCTTT.

The chain links TRBV9 to TRBJ2-2, with D tentatively TRBD1 (5 bases). The CDR3 loop spans 17 amino acids. Trimming shortened V by 6 bases and J by 5 bases, and 23 bases separated the two germline ends. CDR1 and CDR2 from the germline V gene are SGDLS and YYNGEE. DNA for the CDR3: TGTGCCAGCACCCCCCATTTGTCAGGGTATACTACCGGGGAGCTGTTTTTT. Translated: CASTPHLSGYTTGELFF.

With regard to this clone: Different DNA sequences within this sample yield the same CDR3. The chain has TRBV5-1 and TRBJ2-5, with a possible D match to TRBD1 (6 bases). The germline V and J ends were trimmed by 1 base and 1 base, with 8 bases remaining between them. Germline V lookup: CDR1 SGHRS, CDR2 YFSETQ. This CDR3 has 14 residues. In DNA form, the CDR3 reads TGCGCCAGCAGCTTGCAGGGGTCCCAAGAGACCCAGTACTTC. Its protein product is CASSLQGSQETQYF.

The V gene is TRBV7-9, the J gene TRBJ2-2, with 7 nucleotides matching TRBD1. The length of the CDR3 is 14 residues. Germline V lookup: CDR1 SEHNR, CDR2 FQNEAQ (reference sequence). The V segment lost 5 bases and the J segment 7 bases; nucleotides outside the gene matches: 7. The CDR3 coding sequence is TGTGCCAGCAGCCCCGGGACAGAGCACGGGGAGCTGTTTTTT. It codes for CASSPGTEHGELFF. The full variable domain, with the rest looked up from reference TRBV7-9 and TRBJ2-2, is DTGVSQNPRHKITKRGQNVTFRCDPISEHNRLYWYRQTLGQGPEFLTYFQNEAQLEKSRLLSDRFSAERPKGSFSTLEIQRTEQGDSAMYLCASSPGTEHGELFFGEGSRLTVL.

This clone was counted a single time. V and J are TRBV10-3 and TRBJ2-3; 10 bases align to TRBD2. The CDR3 extends over 18 amino acids. The trim removed 2 bases at V and 1 base at J, leaving 9 bases unmatched. Germline CDR1 is ENHRY and CDR2 is SYGVKD. Here the CDR3 reads CAISERLAGESRTDTQYF. The CDR3 region has the DNA TGTGCCATCAGTGAGAGGCTAGCGGGGGAGAGTCGCACAGATACGCAGTATTTT.

The chain couples TRBV2 to TRBJ2-7; the D is unclear. The germline gives CDR1 SNHLY, CDR2 FYNNEI. The CDR3 is 11 residues long. With 6 bases removed from V and 3 bases from J, the gap between germline ends came to 6 bases. CDR3 amino acids: CASSLLYEQYF. CDR3 bases: TGTGCCAGCAGCCTCCTCTACGAGCAGTACTTC.

The gene calls are TRBV10-1 and TRBJ1-1; 7 bases are a match to TRBD1. CDR1 is WNHNN, CDR2 SYGVQD, per germline (reference sequence). The length of the CDR3 is 13 residues. V lost 10 bases, J lost 0 bases, and 5 bases stayed unmatched. The CDR3 DNA sequence: TGCGCCACCCGGGACAGCTTGAACACTGAAGCTTTCTTT. Amino acid sequence: CATRDSLNTEAFF.

The chain combines TRBV7-8 with TRBJ1-2; a weak D match, TRBD1 (6 bases). The CDR3 covers 15 residues. The germline V gene encodes CDR1 SGHVS and CDR2 FQNEAQ. V dropped 5 bases and J dropped 3 bases, with 16 bases sitting between them. CDR3 amino acids: CASSRVWGLDYGYTF. For the CDR3, the DNA is TGTGCCAGCAGCAGAGTATGGGGGCTAGACTATGGCTACACCTTC.

In the case of this clone: Other DNA sequences in the same sample also yield this CDR3. This chain uses TRBV28 with TRBJ2-7, with 9 bases lining up with TRBD1. Germline V CDR1 and CDR2: MDHEN, SYDVKM. The CDR3 spans 14 residues. The V segment lost 5 bases and the J segment 2 bases; nucleotides outside the gene matches: 4. In DNA, the CDR3 is TGTGCCAGCAGTGGACAGGGGTATACCTACGAGCAGTACTTC. Encoded protein: CASSGQGYTYEQYF.

This clone was observed once. V and J are TRBV28 and TRBJ1-6, with TRBD1 as a possible D gene (6 bases). Germline V lookup: CDR1 MDHEN, CDR2 SYDVKM. The CDR3 spans 15 residues. Trimming pared 5 bases from V and 6 bases from J, leaving 14 bases between. CDR3 in DNA: TGTGCCAGCAGTCCCGACAGGCTCGGTAATTCACCCCTCCACTTT. Translating gives CASSPDRLGNSPLHF.

The V call is TRBV6-1, the J call TRBJ1-4; D unresolved. This CDR3 comprises 12 residues. Looked up from germline, CDR1 is MNHNS and CDR2 is SASEGT. The V and J ends lost 5 bases and 6 bases respectively, with 7 bases between them. CDR3 sequence: CASSSPYEKLFF. The DNA of the CDR3 is TGTGCCAGCAGTAGCCCTTATGAAAAACTGTTTTTT.

The rearrangement joins TRBV5-6 to TRBJ2-7; the D gene is possibly TRBD1 (5 bases). Deletions cut 1 base from V and 3 bases from J, with 11 bases between. The germline V gene encodes CDR1 SGHDT and CDR2 YYEEEE. The CDR3 totals 14 residues. CDR3 coding DNA: TGTGCCAGCAGCTTGTTGCCAGGGCGCTACGAGCAGTACTTC. It translates to CASSLLPGRYEQYF. Based on the CDR3 plus reference TRBV5-6 and TRBJ2-7, the full variable domain is DAGVTQSPTHLIKTRGQQVTLRCSPKSGHDTVSWYQQALGQGPQFIFQYYEEEERQRGNFPDRFSGHQFPNYSSELNVNALLLGDSALYLCASSLLPGRYEQYFGPGTRLTVT.

This sequence joins TRBV9 and TRBJ2-5; tentative D call: TRBD1 (6 bases). The CDR3 is made up of 16 amino acids. CDR1 SGDLS and CDR2 YYNGEE come from the germline V gene. The V end was cut by 2 bases, the J end by 5 bases, with 19 bases between. The CDR3 bases are TGTGCCAGCAGCGTCACCTCCGGGACACCCAGGGAGACCCAGTACTTC. This translates into CASSVTSGTPRETQYF.

This clone was seen just once. The V call is TRBV25-1, the J call TRBJ2-7, with D maybe TRBD2 (7 bases). The V end was cut by 1 base, the J end by 2 bases, with 9 bases between. Germline CDR1 is MGHDK and CDR2 is SYGVNS. The CDR3 runs 14 residues. CDR3: CASSESGGTYEQYF. For the CDR3, the DNA is TGTGCCAGCAGTGAATCGGGGGGCACCTACGAGCAGTACTTC.

This clone has a single count. V is TRBV5-4 and J is TRBJ2-3; TRBD1 matches 9 bases. The CDR3 covers 16 residues. CDR1 is SGHNT, CDR2 YYREEE, per germline (reference sequence). The junction had 9 bases not matched to a gene; V was cut back by 6 bases and J by 1 base. The CDR3 DNA reads TGTGCCAGCAACAACTTACAGGGGGCCGGCACAGATACGCAGTATTTT. Amino acid sequence: CASNNLQGAGTDTQYF.

This clone has only one observation. The rearrangement joins TRBV4-3 to TRBJ1-6; D remains ambiguous. The CDR3 sequence is 16 residues long. V was pared by 4 bases and J by 5 bases, with 15 bases between. The germline gives CDR1 LGHNA, CDR2 YSLEER. CDR3: CASSLLEGLDNSPLHF. CDR3 DNA sequence: TGCGCCAGCAGCCTGTTAGAGGGTCTCGATAATTCACCCCTCCACTTT.

V and J are TRBV25-1 and TRBJ1-6; 7 bases are shared with TRBD1. V was pared by 5 bases and J by 8 bases, with 6 bases of the junction left unmatched. Germline V gives CDR1 MGHDK, CDR2 SYGVNS. The CDR3 is 14 residues long. The CDR3 protein is CASSRGQTHSPLHF. Written as DNA, the CDR3 is TGTGCCAGCAGTAGGGGACAGACGCATTCACCCCTCCACTTT.

V and J are TRBV10-3 and TRBJ2-1, with 15 positions matching TRBD2. This CDR3 is built from 15 residues. CDR1 and CDR2 (germline): ENHRY, SYGVKD. The V gene end was trimmed by 7 bases and the J gene end by 7 bases; junction bases not matched to a gene: 5. The CDR3 is CAINLGLAGGNEQFF. In DNA form, the CDR3 reads TGTGCCATCAACCTGGGACTAGCGGGAGGTAATGAGCAGTTCTTC.

This chain connects TRBV23-1 to TRBJ2-7; TRBD1 matches 7 bases. TRBV23-1 is sorted into the ORF group, with uncertain function. The CDR3 loop spans 14 amino acids. J was trimmed by 2 bases and V by 1 base; bases with no gene match: 2. Here the CDR3 reads CASSQYRGPYEQYF. The CDR3 DNA follows: TGCGCCAGCAGTCAATACAGGGGCCCCTACGAGCAGTACTTC.

CDR3 residues: CASSSRDRAPEEDTQYF. DNA for the CDR3: TGTGCCAGCAGCTCAAGAGACAGGGCCCCGGAGGAAGATACGCAGTATTTT. The rearrangement links TRBV7-9 to TRBJ2-3, with 7 bases aligning to TRBD1. CDR1 SEHNR and CDR2 FQNEAQ come from the germline V gene (reference sequence). V gave up 4 bases and J gave up 5 bases; unmatched junction bases: 15. The CDR3 sequence is 17 residues long.

This clone appeared once. V and J are TRBV29-1 and TRBJ1-1; tentative D call: TRBD1 (5 bases). The CDR3 length is 17 residues. Looked up from germline, CDR1 is SQVTM and CDR2 is ANQGSEA. Trimming removed 1 base at V and 2 bases at J, with 20 bases between. CDR3 DNA sequence: TGCAGCGTTGAAGCTTTTTCAGGGTTGAGTATCAACACTGAAGCTTTCTTT. Amino acids: CSVEAFSGLSINTEAFF. Based on the CDR3 plus reference TRBV29-1 and TRBJ1-1, the full variable domain is SAVISQKPSRDICQRGTSLTIQCQVDSQVTMMFWYRQQPGQSLTLIATANQGSEATYESGFVIDKFPISRPNLTFSTLTVSNMSPEDSSIYLCSVEAFSGLSINTEAFFGQGTRLTVV.

This sequence joins TRBV5-4 and TRBJ2-2; 16 nucleotides line up with TRBD2. Trimming cost V 5 bases and J 6 bases; bases outside gene matches: 4. The germline V gene encodes CDR1 SGHNT and CDR2 YYREEE (reference sequence). This CDR3 is 16 amino acids long. The CDR3 nucleotides are TGTGCCAGCAGACCCGGGACTAGCGGGGGGGCCGGGGAGCTGTTTTTT. Its translation: CASRPGTSGGAGELFF.